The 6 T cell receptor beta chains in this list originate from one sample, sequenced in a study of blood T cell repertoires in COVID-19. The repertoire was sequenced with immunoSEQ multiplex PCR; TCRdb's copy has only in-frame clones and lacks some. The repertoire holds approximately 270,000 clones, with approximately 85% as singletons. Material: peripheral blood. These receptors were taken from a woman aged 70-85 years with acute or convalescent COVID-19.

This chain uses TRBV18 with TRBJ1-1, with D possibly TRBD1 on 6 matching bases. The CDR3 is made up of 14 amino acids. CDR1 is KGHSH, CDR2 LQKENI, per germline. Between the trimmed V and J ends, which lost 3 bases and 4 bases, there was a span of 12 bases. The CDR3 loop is CASSPDQGTTEAFF. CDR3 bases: TGTGCCAGCTCACCCGACCAGGGGACCACTGAAGCTTTCTTT.

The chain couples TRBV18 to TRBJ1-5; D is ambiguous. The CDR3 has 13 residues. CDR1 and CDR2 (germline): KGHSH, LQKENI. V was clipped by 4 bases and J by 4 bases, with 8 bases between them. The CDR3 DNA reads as TGTGCCAGCTCACAACAGAGAAATCAGCCCCAGCATTTT. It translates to CASSQQRNQPQHF.

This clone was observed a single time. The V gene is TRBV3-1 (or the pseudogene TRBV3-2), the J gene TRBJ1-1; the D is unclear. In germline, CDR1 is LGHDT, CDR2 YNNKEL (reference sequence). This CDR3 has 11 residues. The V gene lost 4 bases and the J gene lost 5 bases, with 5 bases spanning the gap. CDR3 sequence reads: CASSRLTEAFF. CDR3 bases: TGTGCCAGCAGCCGTTTAACTGAAGCTTTCTTT.

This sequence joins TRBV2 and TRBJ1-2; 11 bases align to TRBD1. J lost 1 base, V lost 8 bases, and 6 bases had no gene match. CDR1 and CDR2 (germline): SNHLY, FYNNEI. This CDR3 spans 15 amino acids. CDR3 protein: CASGRDRGFNYGYTF. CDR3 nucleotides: TGTGCCAGCGGCCGGGACAGGGGGTTTAACTATGGCTACACCTTC.

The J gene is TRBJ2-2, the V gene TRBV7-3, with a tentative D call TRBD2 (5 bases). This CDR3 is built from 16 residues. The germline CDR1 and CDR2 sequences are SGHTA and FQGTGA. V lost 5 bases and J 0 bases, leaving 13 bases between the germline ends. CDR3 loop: CASSLQRGSNTGELFF. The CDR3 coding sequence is TGTGCCAGCAGCCTCCAACGGGGTTCGAACACCGGGGAGCTGTTTTTT.

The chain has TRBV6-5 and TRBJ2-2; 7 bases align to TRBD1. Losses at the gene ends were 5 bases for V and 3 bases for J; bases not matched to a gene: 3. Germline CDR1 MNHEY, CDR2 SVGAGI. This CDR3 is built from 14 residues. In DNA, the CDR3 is TGTGCCAGCAGTAACAGGGGCTACACCGGGGAGCTGTTTTTT. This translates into CASSNRGYTGELFF.